These 26 T cell receptor beta chains originate from one sample sequenced in a study of cytomegalovirus exposure and HLA in healthy donors. Amplification used 60 Vbeta primers and 13 Jbeta primers. Here immunoSEQ multiplex PCR was the method, and the copy in TCRdb shows in-frame clones only, minus some. The table has some 80,000 clones, about 78% seen once. The sequencing sample was made of PBMCs. The receptors stem from a man younger than 35 in good health and CMV-seropositive.

V usage is TRBV7-8 and J usage is TRBJ2-7; tentative D call: TRBD2 (6 bases). The CDR3 contains 14 residues. Germline-derived CDR1 and CDR2 are SGHVS and FQNEAQ. V was shortened by 3 bases and J by 0 bases, with 9 bases between the two germline ends. The CDR3 bases are TGTGCCAGCAGCTTTGGCGGGACCTCCTACGAGCAGTACTTC. Its protein product is CASSFGGTSYEQYF.

The V call is TRBV19, the J call TRBJ1-2; 9 nucleotides match TRBD1. The V gene end was trimmed by 6 bases and the J gene end by 4 bases; junction bases not matched to a gene: 9. From germline, CDR1 is LNHDA and CDR2 SQIVND (reference sequence). The CDR3 extends over 15 amino acids. The CDR3 DNA is TGTGCCAGTAGAGACACCGGGACAGGGACCTATGGCTACACCTTC. Its translation is CASRDTGTGTYGYTF. Based on the CDR3 plus reference TRBV19 and TRBJ1-2, the full variable domain is DGGITQSPKYLFRKEGQNVTLSCEQNLNHDAMYWYRQDPGQGLRLIYYSQIVNDFQKGDIAEGYSVSREKKESFPLTVTSAQKNPTAFYLCASRDTGTGTYGYTFGSGTRLTVV.

The chain uses TRBV13 and TRBJ2-5; 11 nucleotides line up with TRBD2. The CDR3 has 16 residues. Germline V lookup: CDR1 PRHDT, CDR2 FYEKMQ (reference sequence). V lost 5 bases to trimming and J lost 2 bases; unmatched junction nucleotides: 7. The CDR3 sequence: CASSRTSGGKQETQYF. DNA of the CDR3: TGTGCCAGCAGCCGAACTAGCGGGGGCAAACAAGAGACCCAGTACTTC.

This rearrangement joins TRBV28 to TRBJ2-7; TRBD1 matches at 7 bases. Losses at the gene ends were 7 bases for V and 3 bases for J; bases not matched to a gene: 9. Looked up from germline, CDR1 is MDHEN and CDR2 is SYDVKM. The CDR3 extends over 14 amino acids. The CDR3 loop is CASIRTGANYEQYF. The CDR3 region has the DNA TGTGCCAGCATTCGGACAGGCGCTAACTACGAGCAGTACTTC.

The V and J genes are TRBV5-4 and TRBJ2-3, with TRBD2 matching 11 bases. V was clipped by 2 bases and J by 0 bases; unmatched bases: 5. Germline V gene data show CDR1 as SGHNT and CDR2 as YYREEE (reference sequence). This CDR3 has 17 residues. CDR3 in amino acids: CASSLEASGRSTDTQYF. DNA of the CDR3: TGTGCCAGCAGCTTAGAGGCTAGCGGGAGGAGCACAGATACGCAGTATTTT.

This clone was recorded a few times. This chain connects TRBV29-1 to TRBJ2-2; 8 bases are a match to TRBD2. The CDR3 has 15 amino acids. Germline V gene data show CDR1 as SQVTM and CDR2 as ANQGSEA. The J segment lost 2 bases and the V segment lost 4 bases, leaving 6 bases of the junction unmatched. The CDR3 nucleotides read TGCAGCGTTGGGCCGGGAGGGGTCAACACCGGGGAGCTGTTTTTT. This sequence encodes CSVGPGGVNTGELFF.

The V and J genes are TRBV6-5 and TRBJ1-3; possibly TRBD1 for D (5 bases). Deletions cut 2 bases from V and 3 bases from J, with 14 bases between. This CDR3 comprises 16 residues. Germline loops: CDR1 MNHEY, CDR2 SVGAGI. CDR3 nucleotides: TGTGCCAGCAGTTACGTCGGGGGGAGCCATGGAAACACCATATATTTT. This gives the protein CASSYVGGSHGNTIYF.

The chain recombines TRBV5-1 with TRBJ1-2; tentative D call: TRBD1 (6 bases). This CDR3 has 12 residues. V was trimmed by 4 bases and J by 4 bases, leaving 8 bases between them. CDR1 and CDR2 from the germline V gene are SGHRS and YFSETQ. For the CDR3, the DNA is TGCGCCAGCAGCAAGGACAGCTATGGCTACACCTTC. Translation gives CASSKDSYGYTF.

This clone has a single count. J is TRBJ2-3 and V is TRBV7-8; 8 bases are shared with TRBD2. Germline CDR1 and CDR2: SGHVS and FQNEAQ. CDR3 size: 14 residues. J was trimmed by 2 bases and V by 5 bases; bases with no gene match: 3. The CDR3 loop reads CASSQRGITDTQYF. As DNA, the CDR3 is TGTGCCAGCAGCCAGCGGGGGATCACAGATACGCAGTATTTT.

CDR3 region: CASSSGHHYEQYF. CDR3 nucleotides: TGTGCCAGCAGTTCGGGACACCACTACGAGCAGTACTTC. V usage is TRBV25-1 and J usage is TRBJ2-7, with D possibly being TRBD1 (6 bases). V was trimmed by 5 bases and J by 3 bases, leaving 11 bases between them. There are 13 residues in the CDR3. Germline CDR1 reads MGHDK; CDR2 reads SYGVNS.

The chain is built from TRBV25-1 and TRBJ2-5; 12 bases line up with TRBD2. With V trimmed by 4 bases and J by 11 bases, 11 bases remained unmatched. The CDR3 is 15 amino acids. The germline CDR1 and CDR2 sequences are MGHDK and SYGVNS. The CDR3 nucleotides read TGTGCCAGCAGTGCTTCGACTAGCGGGAGCGCTGCGCAGTACTTC. Translating gives CASSASTSGSAAQYF.

This clone was found a few times. The CDR3 loop reads CASSQDPGLVLPQYF. CDR3 nucleotides: TGTGCCAGCAGCCAAGACCCGGGACTAGTATTGCCCCAGTACTTC. The chain joins TRBV4-2 to TRBJ2-5, with TRBD2 identical over 8 bases. Germline assignment: CDR1 LGHNA and CDR2 YNFKEQ. The J segment lost 9 bases and the V segment lost 0 bases, leaving 9 bases of the junction unmatched. The CDR3 runs 15 residues.

This clone was found a few times. The rearrangement uses TRBV5-8 and TRBJ1-4; unclear D gene. Trimming stripped 5 bases from V and 7 bases from J, with 9 bases between. This CDR3 comprises 12 residues. Germline V gene lookup returns CDR1 SGHTS and CDR2 YDEGEE. The CDR3 is CASRSVGEKLFF. The CDR3 coding sequence is TGTGCCAGCAGGAGTGTCGGTGAAAAACTGTTTTTT.

This clone was seen more than once but under ten times. This chain links TRBV7-8 with TRBJ2-1, with 9 positions matching TRBD2. The CDR3 runs 20 residues. With V trimmed by 2 bases and J by 1 base, 15 bases remained unmatched. Germline-derived CDR1 and CDR2 are SGHVS and FQNEAQ. DNA of the CDR3: TGTGCCAGCAGCTTAAACTCTGCGGGAGGGCCCCGAAATTCCTACAATGAGCAGTTCTTC. Translated, it gives CASSLNSAGGPRNSYNEQFF.

The V and J genes are TRBV4-2 and TRBJ2-7; TRBD1 agrees at 8 bases. After removal of 1 base from V and 3 bases from J, the junction contained 5 bases not matched to a gene. Germline V lookup: CDR1 LGHNA, CDR2 YNFKEQ. The CDR3 is 15 amino acids. CDR3 loop: CASSQVAGGYYEQYV. CDR3 bases: TGTGCCAGCAGCCAAGTGGCAGGGGGCTACTACGAGCAGTACGTC.

The rearrangement joins TRBV11-2 to TRBJ2-1; TRBD2 is a possible D gene (6 bases). The CDR3 length is 16 residues. The V gene's germline CDR1 is SGHAT and CDR2 FQNNGV. Trimming removed 5 bases at V and 6 bases at J, with 20 bases between. The CDR3 bases are TGTGCCAGCAGCCCCAACCCACAGTCCGGGGGCAATGAGCAGTTCTTC. Amino acid sequence: CASSPNPQSGGNEQFF.

With respect to this clone: The same CDR3 arises from other DNA sequences in this sample as well. The CDR3 region is CASSRDTYEQYF. The CDR3 DNA sequence: TGTGCCAGCAGCAGGGATACCTACGAGCAGTACTTC. J is TRBJ2-7 and V is TRBV6-5, with D possibly matching TRBD1 (5 bases). Germline CDR1 MNHEY, CDR2 SVGAGI. The V end lost 6 bases, the J end lost 2 bases, and 8 bases lay between the germline ends. This CDR3 spans 12 amino acids.

CDR3 region: CASSFVALDEKLFF. The CDR3 nucleotides are TGTGCCAGCAGTTTTGTAGCTCTGGATGAAAAACTGTTTTTT. The rearrangement uses TRBV27 and TRBJ1-4; D is unresolved. Germline lookup yields CDR1 MNHEY and CDR2 SMNVEV (reference sequence). The length of the CDR3 is 14 residues. V lost 3 bases to trimming and J lost 6 bases, with 11 bases between them.

V and J are TRBV28 and TRBJ1-1; TRBD1 might be the D (5 bases). The length of the CDR3 is 15 residues. The V gene lost 4 bases and the J gene lost 5 bases, with 17 bases spanning the gap. Germline V gene lookup returns CDR1 MDHEN and CDR2 SYDVKM. In DNA form, the CDR3 reads TGTGCCAGCAGTTCCGCTTCTCCCCAGGGAACTGAAGCTTTCTTT. This translates into CASSSASPQGTEAFF.

The chain has TRBV28 and TRBJ1-2; D remains unclear. The CDR3 is 12 residues long. Looked up from germline, CDR1 is MDHEN and CDR2 is SYDVKM. Trimming took off 5 bases at V and 6 bases at J, with 10 bases between the two ends. In nucleotides, the CDR3 is TGTGCCAGCAGTCAGTTATCCGATGGCTACACCTTC. Protein sequence: CASSQLSDGYTF.

The chain joins TRBV7-9 to TRBJ2-7; tentative D call: TRBD2 (5 bases). V was cut by 5 bases and J by 0 bases, with 20 bases left in between. Germline V gene data show CDR1 as SEHNR and CDR2 as FQNEAQ (reference sequence). This CDR3 contains 17 residues. In DNA form, the CDR3 reads TGTGCCAGCAGCAGAACCTCCGGGAACACCTTCTCCTACGAGCAGTACTTC. Its translation: CASSRTSGNTFSYEQYF.

This chain uses TRBV27 with TRBJ1-5; 9 bases agree with TRBD1. CDR3 length: 13 amino acids. Germline trimming cut 8 bases from V and 2 bases from J; bases unmatched to any gene: 1. Germline V gives CDR1 MNHEY, CDR2 SMNVEV (reference sequence). CDR3 sequence: CASRTGGNQPQHF. CDR3 nucleotides: TGTGCCAGCCGGACAGGGGGCAATCAGCCCCAGCATTTT.

The chain couples TRBV6-5 to TRBJ2-1, with a possible D match to TRBD2 (5 bases). Trimming shortened V by 6 bases and J by 5 bases, and 11 bases separated the two germline ends. CDR1 and CDR2 (germline): MNHEY, SVGAGI. The CDR3 extends over 13 amino acids. DNA of the CDR3: TGTGCCAGCAGGACCGACTATAACAATGAGCAGTTCTTC. Translating gives CASRTDYNNEQFF.

This clone has just one count. The chain is built from TRBV18 and TRBJ2-1, with 8 nucleotides matching TRBD1. The CDR3 covers 14 residues. Germline CDR1 and CDR2: KGHSH and LQKENI. The V and J ends lost 3 bases and 9 bases, in that order; junction bases with no gene match: 7. The DNA for the CDR3 is TGTGCCAGCTCACCGGTCCTAGGACAGGGTGAGCAGTTCTTC. It encodes CASSPVLGQGEQFF.

The V and J genes are TRBV10-1 and TRBJ2-1; D is unclear. V lost 2 bases and J lost 7, with 9 bases in between. The CDR3 is made up of 13 amino acids. Germline CDR1 and CDR2: WNHNN and SYGVQD (reference sequence). The CDR3 DNA is TGCGCCAGCAGTGAGGCGGTCGGGAATGAGCAGTTCTTC. Encoded protein: CASSEAVGNEQFF.

The chain uses TRBV5-1 and TRBJ2-7; TRBD2 matches at 8 bases. From germline, CDR1 is SGHRS and CDR2 YFSETQ. Trimming cost V 0 bases and J 4 bases; bases outside gene matches: 3. CDR3 length: 14 residues. The DNA for the CDR3 is TGCGCCAGCAGCTTGGAACTAGCGGTTTACGAGCAGTACTTC. This encodes CASSLELAVYEQYF.